The subject of this entry is one TCR beta chain. The antigen is undetermined. The CDR3 runs 16 residues. V shed 0 bases and J 9 bases; nucleotides not matched to a gene: 9. Germline CDR1 is SGDLS and CDR2 is YYNGEE. These data originate in a study of PD-1 blockade in classical Hodgkin lymphoma. Overall study: Nivolumab 3 mg/kg was given intravenously every 2 weeks. Overall study findings and caveats: Baseline TCR diversity was reportedly lower in newly diagnosed patients than in healthy donors. It was reported as lower still in relapsed/refractory patients. Patients newly diagnosed and complete responders had comparable baseline diversity. CD4+ but not CD8+ TCR diversity rose significantly by C4D1.

TCRdb's table, derived via immunoSEQ multiplex PCR, lists solely in-frame clones and lacks some. This sample carries about 97,000 clones, 80% to 85% of them seen once, and the ten largest clones take 12%. Following autologous stem cell transplantation, relapse occurred in every patient, and exposure to brentuximab vedotin varied. The receptor comes from a human donor with classical Hodgkin lymphoma. The chain combines TRBV9 with TRBJ2-1, with 10 bases lining up with TRBD2. The sample was peripheral blood mononuclear cells (PBMCs), taken at baseline. CDR3 region: CASSVGGAGGLGEQFF. In DNA, the CDR3 is TGTGCCAGCAGCGTAGGGGGAGCGGGAGGGCTGGGTGAGCAGTTCTTC.